The clone carrying this TCR beta chain was observed at least ten times. Its specificity is unknown. These data originate in a study of CD8 T cells in ankylosing spondylitis. Study-wide results and limits: Reported data indicate significant enrichment of disease-linked clones within matched ankylosing spondylitis synovial fluid. Ankylosing spondylitis blood appeared to carry a characteristic TCR beta motif of roughly eight highly homologous variants.

TCRdb re-called the 5' RACE reads through MiXCR, storing one row per CDR3 protein. The sample has more than 35,000 distinct CDR3 sequences, 4.5% to 6% seen once. The sample was blood, either unsorted or a sorted T cell fraction (not recorded which). This TCR came from a male donor with ankylosing spondylitis or in good health (not recorded which).

The CDR3 region is CASSAPRVSGANVLTF. CDR3 DNA: TGTGCCAGCAGCGCACCCAGAGTCTCTGGGGCCAACGTCCTGACTTTC. The chain carries TRBV3-1 and TRBJ2-6; D remains ambiguous. This CDR3 contains 16 residues. Trimming stripped 5 bases from V and 0 bases from J, with 11 bases between. CDR1 is LGHDT and CDR2 is YNNKEL in the germline V gene (reference sequence).